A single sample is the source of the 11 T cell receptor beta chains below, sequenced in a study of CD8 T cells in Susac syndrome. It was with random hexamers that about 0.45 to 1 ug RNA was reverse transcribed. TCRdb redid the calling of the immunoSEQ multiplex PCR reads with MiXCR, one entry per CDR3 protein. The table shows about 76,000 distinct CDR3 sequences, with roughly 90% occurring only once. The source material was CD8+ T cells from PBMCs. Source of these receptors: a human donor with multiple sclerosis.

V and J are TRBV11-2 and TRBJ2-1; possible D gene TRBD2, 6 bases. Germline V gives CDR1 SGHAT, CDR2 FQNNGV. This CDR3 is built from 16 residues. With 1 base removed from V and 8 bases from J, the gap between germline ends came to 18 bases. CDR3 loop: CASSLGGTPPRDEQFF. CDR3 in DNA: TGTGCCAGCAGCTTAGGCGGGACCCCTCCTCGGGATGAGCAGTTCTTC.

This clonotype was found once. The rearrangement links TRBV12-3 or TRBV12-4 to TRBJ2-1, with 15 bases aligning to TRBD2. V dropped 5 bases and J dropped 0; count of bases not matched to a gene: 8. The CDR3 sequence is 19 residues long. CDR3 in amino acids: CASSRPGLAGGGSYNEQFF. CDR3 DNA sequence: TGTGCCAGCAGTAGACCGGGACTAGCGGGAGGTGGCTCCTACAATGAGCAGTTCTTC.

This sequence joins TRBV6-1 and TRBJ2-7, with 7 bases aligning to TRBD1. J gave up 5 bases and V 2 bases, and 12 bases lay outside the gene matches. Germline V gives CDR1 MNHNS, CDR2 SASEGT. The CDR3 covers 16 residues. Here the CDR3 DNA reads TGTGCCAGCAGTGAAAGAAGTGAGGGGGCTTTCGACGAGCAGTACTTC. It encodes CASSERSEGAFDEQYF.

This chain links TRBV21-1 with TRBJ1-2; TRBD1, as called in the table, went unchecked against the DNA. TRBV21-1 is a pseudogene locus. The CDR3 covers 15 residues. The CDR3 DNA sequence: TGTGCCAGCAGCAAAGACAGGGGGCAGGTCTATGGCTACACCTTC. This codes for CASSKDRGQVYGYTF.

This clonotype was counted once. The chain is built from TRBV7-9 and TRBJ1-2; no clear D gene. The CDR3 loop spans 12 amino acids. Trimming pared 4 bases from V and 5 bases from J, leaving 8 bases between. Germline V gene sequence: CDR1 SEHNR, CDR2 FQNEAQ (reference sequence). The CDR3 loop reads CASSSAPYGYTF. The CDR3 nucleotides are TGTGCCAGCAGCTCCGCCCCTTATGGCTACACCTTC.

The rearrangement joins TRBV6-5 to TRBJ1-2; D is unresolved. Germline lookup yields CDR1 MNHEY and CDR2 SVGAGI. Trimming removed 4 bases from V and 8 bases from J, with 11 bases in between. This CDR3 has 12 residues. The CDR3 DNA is TGTGCCAGCAGTTTGGGTGGTGTCGGCTACACCTTC. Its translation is CASSLGGVGYTF.

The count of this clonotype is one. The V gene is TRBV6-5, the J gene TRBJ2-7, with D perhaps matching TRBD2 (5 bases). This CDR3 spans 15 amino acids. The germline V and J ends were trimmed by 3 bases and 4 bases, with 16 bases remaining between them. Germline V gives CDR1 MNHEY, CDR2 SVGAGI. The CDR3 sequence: CASSYEGSPSYEQYF. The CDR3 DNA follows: TGTGCCAGCAGTTATGAGGGATCACCCTCATACGAGCAGTACTTC.

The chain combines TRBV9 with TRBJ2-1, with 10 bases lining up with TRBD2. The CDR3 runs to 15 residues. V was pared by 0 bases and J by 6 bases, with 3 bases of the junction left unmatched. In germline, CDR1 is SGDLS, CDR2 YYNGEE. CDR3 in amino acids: CASSVVTSGTNEQFF. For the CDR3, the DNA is TGTGCCAGCAGCGTAGTCACTAGCGGGACCAATGAGCAGTTCTTC.

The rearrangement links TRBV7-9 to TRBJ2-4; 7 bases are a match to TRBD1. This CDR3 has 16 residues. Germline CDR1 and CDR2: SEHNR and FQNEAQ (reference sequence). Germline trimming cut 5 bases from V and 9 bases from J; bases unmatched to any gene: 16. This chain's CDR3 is CASSPSDRVQGGIQYF. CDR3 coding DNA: TGTGCCAGCAGCCCCTCCGACAGGGTCCAAGGAGGCATTCAGTACTTC.

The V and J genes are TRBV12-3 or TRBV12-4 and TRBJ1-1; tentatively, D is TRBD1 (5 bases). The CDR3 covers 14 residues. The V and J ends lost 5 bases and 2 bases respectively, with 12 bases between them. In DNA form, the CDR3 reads TGTGCCAGCAGTCCCCTGGGACCTAACACTGAAGCTTTCTTT. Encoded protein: CASSPLGPNTEAFF.

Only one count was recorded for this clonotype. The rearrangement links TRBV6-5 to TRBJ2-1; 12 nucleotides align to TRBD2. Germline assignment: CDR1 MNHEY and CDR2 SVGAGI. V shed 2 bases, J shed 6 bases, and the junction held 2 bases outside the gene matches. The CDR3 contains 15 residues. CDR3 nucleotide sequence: TGTGCCAGCAGTTACCCGACTAGCGGGAGCAATGAGCAGTTCTTC. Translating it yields CASSYPTSGSNEQFF.